This is a list of T cell receptor beta chains from one sample in a study of T cells expressing NK-cell markers. TCRdb reanalyzed the 5' RACE reads, giving one entry per CDR3 protein sequence and no DNA. The ten most abundant clones cover roughly an eighth of a sample with more than 120,000 distinct CDR3 sequences. The source material was blood T cells: a sorted CD56 or NKG2C T cell subset, CD4+ or CD8+ T cells, or bulk PBMC T cells (not recorded which). Every receptor here comes from a man aged 18 to 35 in good health. Both conserved end residues are part of each CDR3.

CDR3	V	J
CASSLGSENTEAFF	TRBV27	TRBJ1-1
CASSYPGLGGDTQYF	TRBV7-9	TRBJ2-3
CASSDSGGEQFF	TRBV6-4	TRBJ2-1
CASSQEGAIRSTEAFF	TRBV4-1	TRBJ1-1
CSARPRGGGPSYNEQFF	TRBV20-1	TRBJ2-1
CAIMGQGTNIQYF	TRBV10-3	TRBJ2-4
CVEAGERERAGELFF	TRBV7-9	TRBJ2-2
CASSQASAPTYNEQFF	TRBV4-1	TRBJ2-1
CASSSTSGGTPGELFF	TRBV5-4	TRBJ2-2
CATRTGWSGELFF	TRBV19	TRBJ2-2
CASSYLAGNTDTQYF	TRBV7-9	TRBJ2-3
CSVDGSGQLFYEQFF	TRBV29-1	TRBJ2-1
CASSEFTPGSNEKLFF	TRBV6-1	TRBJ1-4
CASSLDRQGPTDTQYF	TRBV11-2	TRBJ2-3
CASSPSHASERAYEQYF	TRBV27	TRBJ2-7
CASSGGSTDTQYF	TRBV6-1	TRBJ2-3
CASSLAGTGNTIYF	TRBV11-2	TRBJ1-3
CASSLLAGEGNTQYF	TRBV7-9	TRBJ2-3
CASSLVSGDYNEQFF	TRBV5-5	TRBJ2-1
CATSARTGGEKLFF	TRBV24-1	TRBJ1-4
CSARDFPGQGLNTEAFF	TRBV20-1	TRBJ1-1
CASSPKGLAGVWDTQYF	TRBV19	TRBJ2-3
CASTPWATAGDEQFF	TRBV12-3/TRBV12-4	TRBJ2-1
CASSLAVWTSGNEQFF	TRBV7-2	TRBJ2-1
CASSLFHEGGTTDTQYF	TRBV7-8	TRBJ2-3
CASSQVIMGGELFF	TRBV4-1	TRBJ2-2
CAWKGDHEQYF	TRBV30	TRBJ2-7
CSAMNYNEQFF	TRBV20-1	TRBJ2-1
CASSQSSGDEQFF	TRBV3-1	TRBJ2-1
CSVTGLDKRLYNEQFF	TRBV29-1	TRBJ2-1
CAISGTGVTDTQYF	TRBV10-3	TRBJ2-3
CASSNMGDLYTEAFF	TRBV7-8	TRBJ1-1
CASSQTGLRETQYF	TRBV6-2/TRBV6-3	TRBJ2-5
CASSYSAGGTLDTQYF	TRBV6-5	TRBJ2-3
CASSTGHGPYNEQFF	TRBV19	TRBJ2-1
CASSNPGLAGAYNEQFF	TRBV18	TRBJ2-1
CASRATQGGFGDTQYF	TRBV7-6	TRBJ2-3
CASSSIPEQANEKLFF	TRBV7-9	TRBJ1-4
CSVEDGSETQYF	TRBV29-1	TRBJ2-5
CSVEEAWTSGRAPDTQYF	TRBV29-1	TRBJ2-3
CASSLALAEGETQYF	TRBV5-1	TRBJ2-5
CSARAPPDPIYEQYF	TRBV20-1	TRBJ2-7
CASSRVTGELFF	TRBV4-1	TRBJ2-2